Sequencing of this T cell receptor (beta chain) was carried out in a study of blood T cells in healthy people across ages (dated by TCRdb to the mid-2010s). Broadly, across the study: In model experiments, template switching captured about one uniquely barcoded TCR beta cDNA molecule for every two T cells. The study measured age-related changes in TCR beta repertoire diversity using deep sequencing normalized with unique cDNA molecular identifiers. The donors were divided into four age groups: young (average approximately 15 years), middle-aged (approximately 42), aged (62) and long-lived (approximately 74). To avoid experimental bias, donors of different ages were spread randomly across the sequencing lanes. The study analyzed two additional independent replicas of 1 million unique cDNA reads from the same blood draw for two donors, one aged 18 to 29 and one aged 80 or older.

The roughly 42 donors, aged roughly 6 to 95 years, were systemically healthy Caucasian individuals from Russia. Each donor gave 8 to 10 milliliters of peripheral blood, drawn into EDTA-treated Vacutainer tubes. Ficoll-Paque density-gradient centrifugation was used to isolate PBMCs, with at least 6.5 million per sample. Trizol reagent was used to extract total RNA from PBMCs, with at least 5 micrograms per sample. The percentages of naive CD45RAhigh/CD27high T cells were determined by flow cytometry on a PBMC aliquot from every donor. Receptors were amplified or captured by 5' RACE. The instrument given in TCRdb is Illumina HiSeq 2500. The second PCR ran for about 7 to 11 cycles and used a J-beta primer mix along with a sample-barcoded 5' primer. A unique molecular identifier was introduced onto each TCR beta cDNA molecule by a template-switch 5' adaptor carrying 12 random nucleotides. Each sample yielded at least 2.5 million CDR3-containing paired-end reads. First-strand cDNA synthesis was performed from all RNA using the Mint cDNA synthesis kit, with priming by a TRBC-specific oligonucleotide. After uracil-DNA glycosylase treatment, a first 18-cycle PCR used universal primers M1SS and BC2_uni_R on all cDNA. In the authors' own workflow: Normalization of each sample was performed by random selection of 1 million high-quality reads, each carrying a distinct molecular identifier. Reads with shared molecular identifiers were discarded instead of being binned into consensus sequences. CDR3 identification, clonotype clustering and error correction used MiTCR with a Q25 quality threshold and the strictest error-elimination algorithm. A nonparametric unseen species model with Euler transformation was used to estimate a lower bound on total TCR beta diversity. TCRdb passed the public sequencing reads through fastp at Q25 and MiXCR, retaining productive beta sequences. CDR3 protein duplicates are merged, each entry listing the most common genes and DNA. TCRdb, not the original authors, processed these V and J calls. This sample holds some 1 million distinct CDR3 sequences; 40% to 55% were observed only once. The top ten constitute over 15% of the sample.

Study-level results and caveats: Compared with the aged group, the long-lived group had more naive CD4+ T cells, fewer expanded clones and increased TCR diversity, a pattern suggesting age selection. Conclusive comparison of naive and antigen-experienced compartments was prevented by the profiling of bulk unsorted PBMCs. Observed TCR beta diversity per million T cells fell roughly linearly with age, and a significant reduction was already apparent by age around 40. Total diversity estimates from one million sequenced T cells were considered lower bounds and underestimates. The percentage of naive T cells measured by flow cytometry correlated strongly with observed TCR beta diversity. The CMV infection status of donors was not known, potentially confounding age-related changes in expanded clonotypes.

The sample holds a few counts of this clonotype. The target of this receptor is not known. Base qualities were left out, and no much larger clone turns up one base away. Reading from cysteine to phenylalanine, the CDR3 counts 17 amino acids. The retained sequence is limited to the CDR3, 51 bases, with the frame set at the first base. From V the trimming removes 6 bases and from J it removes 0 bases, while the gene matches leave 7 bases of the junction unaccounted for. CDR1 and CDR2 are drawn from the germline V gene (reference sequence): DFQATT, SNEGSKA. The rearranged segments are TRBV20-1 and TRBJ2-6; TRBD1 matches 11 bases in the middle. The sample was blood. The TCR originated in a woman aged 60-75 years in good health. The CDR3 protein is CSAQKGTGGSGANVLTF. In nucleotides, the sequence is TGCAGTGCCCAAAAGGGGACAGGGGGCTCTGGGGCCAACGTCCTGACTTTC.